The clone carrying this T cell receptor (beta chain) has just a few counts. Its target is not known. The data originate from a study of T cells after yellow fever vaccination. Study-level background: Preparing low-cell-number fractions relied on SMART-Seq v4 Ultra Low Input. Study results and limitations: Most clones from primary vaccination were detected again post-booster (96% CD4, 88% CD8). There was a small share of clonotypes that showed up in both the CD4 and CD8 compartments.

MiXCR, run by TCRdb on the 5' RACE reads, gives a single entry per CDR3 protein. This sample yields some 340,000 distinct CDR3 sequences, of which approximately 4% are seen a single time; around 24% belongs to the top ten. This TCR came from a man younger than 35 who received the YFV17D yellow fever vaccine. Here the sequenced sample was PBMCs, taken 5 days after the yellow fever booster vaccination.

The CDR3 sequence: CSASGPTGSYEQYF. In DNA, the CDR3 is TGCAGTGCTAGCGGGCCGACAGGCTCCTACGAGCAGTACTTC. The chain joins TRBV20-1 to TRBJ2-7, with TRBD1 as a possible D gene (6 bases). CDR1 DFQATT and CDR2 SNEGSKA come from the germline V gene (reference sequence). Trimming took off 3 bases at V and 0 bases at J, with 12 bases between the two ends. This CDR3 is built from 14 residues.